This TCR beta chain was documented in a study of regulatory T cells in long-lasting Graves disease. Across the study: Persistence in Graves' disease denoted antithyroid drug use beyond 5 years alongside positive TSH receptor antibodies. Overall study findings and caveats: Favoring TRBV28, TRBJ1-2 and TRBJ2-5 was a feature seen in persistent disease.

V lost 6 bases and J lost 5, with 16 bases in between. The CDR3 has 14 residues. The germline gives CDR1 SNHLY, CDR2 FYNNEI. The table lists this clonotype with many counts. The antigen is not known. Sequencing libraries for TCR beta were prepared with iRepertoire HTBI primers and Arm-PCR of CDR3 regions. TCRdb reanalysed the multiplex PCR reads using MiXCR and keeps one entry per CDR3 protein. The sample records about 460,000 distinct CDR3 sequences, approximately 23% being singletons. Time point reported: persistent/refractory GD, antithyroid drugs over 5 years with positive TRAb. PBMC RNA served as the TCR library source. All patients originated from an endocrinology department located in Xi'an, China.

The TCR sequence derives from a female donor with Graves disease. The chain carries TRBV2 and TRBJ2-5; D is possibly TRBD1 or TRBD2 (5 bases each). The sequencing used peripheral blood mononuclear cells (PBMCs), collected when the disease was refractory, from a patient treated with antithyroid drugs. CDR3 DNA sequence: TGTGCCAGCAGCCGGGACGGCAACCGGGAGACCCAGTACTTC. Protein sequence: CASSRDGNRETQYF.